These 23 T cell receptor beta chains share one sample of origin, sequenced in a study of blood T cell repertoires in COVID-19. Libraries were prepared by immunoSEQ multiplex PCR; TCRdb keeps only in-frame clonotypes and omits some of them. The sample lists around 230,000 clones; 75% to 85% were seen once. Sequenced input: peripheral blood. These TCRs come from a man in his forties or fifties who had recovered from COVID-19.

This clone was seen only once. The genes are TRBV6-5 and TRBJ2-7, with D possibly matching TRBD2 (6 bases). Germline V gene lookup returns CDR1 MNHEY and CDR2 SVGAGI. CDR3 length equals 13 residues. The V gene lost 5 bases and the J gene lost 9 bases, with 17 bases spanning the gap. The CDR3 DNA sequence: TGTGCCAGCAGTAGGACTATCCGGGGCGCGCAGTACTTC. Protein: CASSRTIRGAQYF.

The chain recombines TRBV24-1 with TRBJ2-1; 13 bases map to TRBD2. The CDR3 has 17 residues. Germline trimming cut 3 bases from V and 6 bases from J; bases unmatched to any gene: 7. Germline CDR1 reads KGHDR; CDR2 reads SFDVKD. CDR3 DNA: TGTGCCACCAGTGATCCAAAGGGACTAGCGGGACCCAATGAGCAGTTCTTC. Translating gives CATSDPKGLAGPNEQFF.

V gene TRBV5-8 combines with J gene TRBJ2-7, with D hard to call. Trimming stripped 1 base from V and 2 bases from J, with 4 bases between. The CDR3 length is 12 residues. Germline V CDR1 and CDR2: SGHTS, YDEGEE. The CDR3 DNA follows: TGTGCCAGCAGCTTGAGCCCCTACGAGCAGTACTTC. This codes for CASSLSPYEQYF.

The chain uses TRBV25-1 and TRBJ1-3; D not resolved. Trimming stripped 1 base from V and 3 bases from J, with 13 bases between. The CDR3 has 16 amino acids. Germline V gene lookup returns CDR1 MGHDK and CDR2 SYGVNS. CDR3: CASSESEGLGGNTIYF. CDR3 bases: TGTGCCAGCAGTGAATCTGAGGGTCTAGGTGGAAACACCATATATTTT.

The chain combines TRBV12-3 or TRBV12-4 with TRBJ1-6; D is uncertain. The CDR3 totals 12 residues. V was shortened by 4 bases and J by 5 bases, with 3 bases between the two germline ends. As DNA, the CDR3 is TGTGCCAGCAGTTATAATAATTCACCCCTCCACTTT. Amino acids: CASSYNNSPLHF.

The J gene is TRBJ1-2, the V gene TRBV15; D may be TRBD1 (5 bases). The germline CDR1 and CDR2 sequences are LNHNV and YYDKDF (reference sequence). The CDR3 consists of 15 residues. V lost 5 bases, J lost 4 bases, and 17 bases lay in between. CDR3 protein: CATSATGTASYGYTF. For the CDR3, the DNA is TGTGCCACCAGCGCGACCGGGACTGCATCCTATGGCTACACCTTC.

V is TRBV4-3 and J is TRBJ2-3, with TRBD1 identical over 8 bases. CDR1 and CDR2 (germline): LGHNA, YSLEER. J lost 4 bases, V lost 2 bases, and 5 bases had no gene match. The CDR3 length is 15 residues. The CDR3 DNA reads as TGCGCCAGCAGCCAACAGGGGGCGATGGCAGATACGCAGTATTTT. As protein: CASSQQGAMADTQYF.

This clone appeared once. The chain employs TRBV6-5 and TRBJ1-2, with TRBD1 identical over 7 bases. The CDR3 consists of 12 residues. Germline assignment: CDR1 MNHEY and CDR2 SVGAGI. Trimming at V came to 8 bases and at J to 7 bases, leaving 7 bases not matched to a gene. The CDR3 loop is CASVDYRGGYTF. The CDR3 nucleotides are TGTGCCAGCGTTGATTACAGGGGTGGCTACACCTTC.

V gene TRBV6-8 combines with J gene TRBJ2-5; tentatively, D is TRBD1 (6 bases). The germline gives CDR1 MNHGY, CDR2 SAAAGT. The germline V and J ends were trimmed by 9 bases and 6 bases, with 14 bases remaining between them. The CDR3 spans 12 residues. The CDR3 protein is CARNRVLKTQYF. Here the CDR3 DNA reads TGTGCCAGAAACAGGGTTTTGAAGACCCAGTACTTC.

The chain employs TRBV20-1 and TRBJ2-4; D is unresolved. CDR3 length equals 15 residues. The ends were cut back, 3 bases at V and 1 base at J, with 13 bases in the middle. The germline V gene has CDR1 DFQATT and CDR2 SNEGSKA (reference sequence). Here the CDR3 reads CSASLLAEAKNIQYF. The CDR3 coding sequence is TGCAGTGCTAGTCTACTGGCGGAGGCCAAAAACATTCAGTACTTC.

The CDR3 is CASSQRTGDTQYF. CDR3 nucleotides: TGTGCCAGCAGTCAACGGACGGGGGATACGCAGTATTTT. The chain employs TRBV6-6 and TRBJ2-3; maybe TRBD2 (5 bases). Germline CDR1 reads MNHNY; CDR2 reads SVGAGI (reference sequence). Trimming pared 5 bases from V and 6 bases from J, leaving 12 bases between. The length of the CDR3 is 13 residues.

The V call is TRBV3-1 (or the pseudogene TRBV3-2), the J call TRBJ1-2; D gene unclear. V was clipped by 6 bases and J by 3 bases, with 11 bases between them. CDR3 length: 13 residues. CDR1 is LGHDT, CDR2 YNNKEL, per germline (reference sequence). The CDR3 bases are TGTGCCAGCAGTCTCGACCAGGACTATGGCTACACCTTC. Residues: CASSLDQDYGYTF.

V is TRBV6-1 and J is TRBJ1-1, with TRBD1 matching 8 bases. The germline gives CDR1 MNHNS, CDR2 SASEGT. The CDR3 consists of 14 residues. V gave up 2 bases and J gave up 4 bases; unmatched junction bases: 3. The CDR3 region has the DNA TGTGCCAGCAGTGAACTAACAGGGGGCACTGAAGCTTTCTTT. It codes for CASSELTGGTEAFF.

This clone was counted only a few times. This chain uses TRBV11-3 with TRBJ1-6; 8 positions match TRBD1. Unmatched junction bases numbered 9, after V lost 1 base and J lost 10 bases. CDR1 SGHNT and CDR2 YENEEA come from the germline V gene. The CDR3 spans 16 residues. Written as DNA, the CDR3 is TGTGCCAGCAGCTTAGGGGGTGACAGGGGCGTATCACCCCTCCACTTT. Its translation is CASSLGGDRGVSPLHF.

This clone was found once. CDR3 protein: CASSLTVLVSGQAADTQYF. DNA of the CDR3: TGTGCCAGCAGCCTTACAGTACTGGTCAGTGGACAGGCGGCAGATACGCAGTATTTT. This chain connects TRBV11-3 to TRBJ2-3; 7 bases align to TRBD1. The germline gives CDR1 SGHNT, CDR2 YENEEA. This CDR3 is built from 19 residues. Trimming cost V 5 bases and J 4 bases; bases outside gene matches: 21.

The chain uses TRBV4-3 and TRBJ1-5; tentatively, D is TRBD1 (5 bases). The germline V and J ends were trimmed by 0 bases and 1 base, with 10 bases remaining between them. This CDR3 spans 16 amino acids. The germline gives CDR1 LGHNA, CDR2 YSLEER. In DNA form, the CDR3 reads TGCGCCAGCAGCCAAGATAGTGGGGGGAGCAATCAGCCCCAGCATTTT. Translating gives CASSQDSGGSNQPQHF.

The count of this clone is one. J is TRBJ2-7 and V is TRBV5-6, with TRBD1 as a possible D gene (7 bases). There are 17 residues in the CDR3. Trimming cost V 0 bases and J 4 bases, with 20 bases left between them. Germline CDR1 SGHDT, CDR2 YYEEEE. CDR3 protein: CASSLDVWAQGGYEQYF. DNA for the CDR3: TGTGCCAGCAGCTTGGATGTTTGGGCGCAGGGGGGATACGAGCAGTACTTC.

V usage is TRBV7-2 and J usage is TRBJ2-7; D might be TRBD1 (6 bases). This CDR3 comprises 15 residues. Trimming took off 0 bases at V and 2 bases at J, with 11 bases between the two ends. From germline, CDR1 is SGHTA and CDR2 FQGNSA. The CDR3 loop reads CASSLAGRGTYEQYF. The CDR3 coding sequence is TGTGCCAGCAGCTTAGCGGGCAGGGGCACCTACGAGCAGTACTTC.

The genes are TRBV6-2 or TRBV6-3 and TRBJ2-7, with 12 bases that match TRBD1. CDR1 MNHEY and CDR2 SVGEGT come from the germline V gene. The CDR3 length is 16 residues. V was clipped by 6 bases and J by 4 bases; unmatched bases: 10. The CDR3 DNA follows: TGTGCCAGCAGCCCCCCGGGGACAGGGGGCTATTACGAGCAGTACTTC. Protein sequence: CASSPPGTGGYYEQYF.

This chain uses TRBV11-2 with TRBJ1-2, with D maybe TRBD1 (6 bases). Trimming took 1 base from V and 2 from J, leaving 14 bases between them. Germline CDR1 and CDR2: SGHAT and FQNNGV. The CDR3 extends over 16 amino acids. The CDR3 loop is CASSLVGAGANYGYTF. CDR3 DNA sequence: TGTGCCAGCAGCTTAGTCGGGGCGGGGGCCAACTATGGCTACACCTTC.

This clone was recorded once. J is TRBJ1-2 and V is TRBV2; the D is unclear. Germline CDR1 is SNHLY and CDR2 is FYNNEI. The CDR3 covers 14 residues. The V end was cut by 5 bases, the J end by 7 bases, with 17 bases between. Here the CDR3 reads CASSNSDSIGGYTF. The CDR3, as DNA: TGTGCCAGCAGTAACTCGGACTCAATCGGTGGCTACACCTTC.

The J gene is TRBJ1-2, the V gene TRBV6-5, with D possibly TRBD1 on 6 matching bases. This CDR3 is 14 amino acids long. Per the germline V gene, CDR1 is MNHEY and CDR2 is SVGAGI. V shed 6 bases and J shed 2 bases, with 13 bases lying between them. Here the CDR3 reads CASSPGQPNYGYTF. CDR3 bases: TGTGCCAGCAGCCCCGGACAGCCGAACTATGGCTACACCTTC.

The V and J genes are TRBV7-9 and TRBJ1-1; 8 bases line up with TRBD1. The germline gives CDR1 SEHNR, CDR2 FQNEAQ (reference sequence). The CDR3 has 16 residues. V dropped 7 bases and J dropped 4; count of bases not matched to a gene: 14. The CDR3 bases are TGTGCCAGCATCACATACGGACAGGGAAGAGCCACTGAAGCTTTCTTT. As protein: CASITYGQGRATEAFF.